This TCR beta chain was found in a study of shared clonotypes between healthy human individuals. Study-wide context: Each donor's CD4 naive and CD4 memory cells filled three plates apiece, CD8 naive two, and CD8 memory one.

Points on this clone: The antigen remains undetermined.

Germline V gives CDR1 LNHDA, CDR2 SQIVND (reference sequence). V gave up 5 bases and J gave up 7 bases, with 26 bases separating them. This CDR3 spans 17 amino acids. Study outcomes and limitations: Generally, estimated richness proved larger in naive subsets than it did in memory subsets.

This table comes from immunoSEQ multiplex PCR, and its TCRdb copy is limited to in-frame clones, with some not included. The sample yields hundreds of thousands of clones, about two thirds seen once. The material sequenced was memory CD4+ T cells sorted from blood. Subset in this sample: CD45RA-negative fraction. The TCR sequence derives from a woman aged 25 to 39 in good health. The V gene is TRBV19, the J gene TRBJ1-1, with D possibly matching TRBD1 (6 bases). CDR3 sequence reads: CASSPTPQSSGGLEAFF. The CDR3, as DNA: TGTGCCAGTAGTCCCACCCCACAGTCATCGGGGGGCCTTGAAGCTTTCTTT.